This TCR beta chain appears in the sequencing data of a study of regulatory T cells in long-lasting Graves disease. As concerns this clonotype: A read error may be the cause here, since a much bigger clone is one base away.

HTBI primers from iRepertoire and Arm-PCR of CDR3 regions yielded the TCR beta libraries. One entry per CDR3 protein results from TCRdb running MiXCR on the multiplex PCR reads. The table has 440,000 or so distinct CDR3 sequences, 14% to 15% seen once. Time point given: newly diagnosed GD, antithyroid drugs for less than 3 months. Researchers made the TCR library from RNA that was extracted from PBMCs. This CDR3 is 13 amino acids long. Germline loops: CDR1 PRHDT, CDR2 FYEKMQ (reference sequence). The germline V and J ends were trimmed by 5 bases and 3 bases, with 11 bases remaining between them. These records were also assigned to another study, of T cells in Graves' hyperthyroidism and ophthalmopathy.

The sample here was peripheral blood mononuclear cells (PBMCs), taken at new diagnosis, from a patient treated with antithyroid drugs. The genes are TRBV13 and TRBJ2-7; D is unclear. The origin of this receptor is a woman between 25 and 40 years old with Graves disease. CDR3 bases: TGTGCCAGCAGCACGGGTCCCCTCTACGAGCAGTACTTC. Translated, it gives CASSTGPLYEQYF.